This T cell receptor (beta chain) was observed in a study of tissue T cells after allogeneic stem cell transplantation. The junction had 7 bases not matched to a gene; V was cut back by 5 bases and J by 6 bases. This CDR3 is 15 amino acids long. From germline, CDR1 is SNHLY and CDR2 FYNGKV (reference sequence). The method was immunoSEQ multiplex PCR; TCRdb's version includes in-frame clones alone and lacks a portion of them. The sample lists more than 4,500 clones; less than 55% were seen once. This clone has a single count. Any gene name here is a mouse gene name. The sequence runs out 1 residue before the end of the CDR3; the remainder is reconstructed from the germline J gene. Time point defined: mouse harvest day 14 after allogeneic transplant. Each mouse received 10^7 T-cell-depleted marrow cells plus 10^6 splenic CD5+ T cells by tail vein.

The specimen was gut tissue. The chain couples TRBV3 to TRBJ2-7, with TRBD2 matching 13 bases. The clonotype comes from a female BALB/c mouse given C57BL/6 T cells with graft-versus-host disease after an allogeneic hematopoietic cell transplant. The CDR3 loop reads CASSPRTGGAREQYF. The covered CDR3 bases are TGTGCCAGCAGCCCTCGGACTGGGGGGGCGCGTGAACAGTAC.